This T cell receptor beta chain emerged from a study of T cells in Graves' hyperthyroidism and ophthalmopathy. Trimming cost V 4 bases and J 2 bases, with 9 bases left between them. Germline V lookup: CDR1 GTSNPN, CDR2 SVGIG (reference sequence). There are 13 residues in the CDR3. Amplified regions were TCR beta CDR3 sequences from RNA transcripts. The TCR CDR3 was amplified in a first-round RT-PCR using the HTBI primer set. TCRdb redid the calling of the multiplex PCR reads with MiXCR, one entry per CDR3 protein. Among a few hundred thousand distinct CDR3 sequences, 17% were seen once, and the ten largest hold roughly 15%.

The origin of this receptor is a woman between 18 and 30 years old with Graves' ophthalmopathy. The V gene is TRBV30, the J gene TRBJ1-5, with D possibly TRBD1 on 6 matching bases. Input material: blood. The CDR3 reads CAWKYRGNQPQHF. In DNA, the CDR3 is TGTGCCTGGAAGTACAGGGGCAATCAGCCCCAGCATTTT.